This is a list of T cell receptor beta chains from one sample in a study of monozygotic twins with inflammatory bowel disease. TCRdb reworked the 5' RACE reads into one entry per CDR3 protein, no DNA. This listing includes a few hundred thousand distinct CDR3 sequences. The sequenced sample consisted of blood. The receptors originated from a human donor with ulcerative colitis or Crohn's disease, or a healthy co-twin of an affected twin (not recorded which). The CDR3 runs from the conserved cysteine through the conserved F or W.

j_gene | v_gene | CDR3aa
TRBJ1-4 | TRBV18 | CASSPDSVATNEKLFF
TRBJ2-2 | TRBV18 | CASSPEDLRTGELFF
TRBJ2-7 | TRBV6-2/TRBV6-3 | CASRNRGPYEQYF
TRBJ1-2 | TRBV16 | CASSPGTGAGYTF
TRBJ2-3 | TRBV20-1 | CSAKLAGGPTDTQYF
TRBJ1-2 | TRBV7-9 | CASSHRGLNGGYTF
TRBJ2-3 | TRBV4-3 | CASSQDADSENTDTQYF
TRBJ2-5 | TRBV12-3/TRBV12-4 | CASSFLMGTGYGGETQYF
TRBJ2-5 | TRBV15 | CATSRGGGAGKETQYF
TRBJ1-4 | TRBV18 | CASSAQGISPNEKLFF
TRBJ2-1 | TRBV28 | CASSFWTGGEITFSYNEQFF
TRBJ2-3 | TRBV4-3 | CASSPTGTGGGTDTQYF
TRBJ2-7 | TRBV27 | CASSALQFIEGQYF
TRBJ2-3 | TRBV18 | CASSPRARDTQYF
TRBJ2-1 | TRBV24-1 | CATSDATDSLYNEQFF
TRBJ2-1 | TRBV5-1 | CASSKDRLSGSGSYNEQFF
TRBJ1-4 | TRBV12-3/TRBV12-4 | CASSSRQGAKRVF
TRBJ1-5 | TRBV30 | CAWSVSSNQPQHF
TRBJ2-1 | TRBV24-1 | CAASPDRVGEQFF
TRBJ2-2 | TRBV30 | CAWSGTAVRELFF
TRBJ1-6 | TRBV4-1 | CASNRKGDNSPLHF
TRBJ2-3 | TRBV6-1 | CASSEAGQGIVGF
TRBJ2-5 | TRBV12-3/TRBV12-4 | CASSLAGLAAYF
TRBJ1-2 | TRBV5-4 | CASSSSGGQDYGYTF
TRBJ2-7 | TRBV19 | CASSPFRDSYYEQYF
TRBJ2-7 | TRBV19 | CASSRLAGGNYEQYF
TRBJ2-1 | TRBV30 | CACIGASGGYYNEQFF